This T cell receptor beta chain originates from a study of blood T cell repertoires in COVID-19. Turning to the study itself: COVID-19 samples from acute and convalescent phases originated in the United States, Italy and Spain. Sources were T cells, B-cell-depleted T cells, or PBMCs; the material itself was cDNA or gDNA.

Cohorts were based on clinical histories the participants reported. The repertoire was sequenced with immunoSEQ multiplex PCR; TCRdb's copy has only in-frame clones and lacks some. The repertoire has 330,000 or so clones, around 87% of them found once; the top ten carry roughly 2%. Sequencing input: PBMCs or T cells enriched from blood (not recorded which). The source of this sequence is a man aged 35 to 55 in a cohort exposed to, infected with or recovered from COVID-19 (not recorded which).

The CDR3 DNA sequence: TGTGCCAGCAGCTTGGTGGGGGGCTCTGGAAACACCATATATTTT. Amino acids: CASSLVGGSGNTIYF. The chain employs TRBV5-4 and TRBJ1-3; weak D call: TRBD1 (5 bases). The V gene's germline CDR1 is SGHNT and CDR2 YYREEE (reference sequence). CDR3 size: 15 residues. Between the trimmed V and J ends, which lost 0 bases and 0 bases, there was a span of 7 bases.